Presented here are 21 T cell receptor beta chains from one specimen sequenced in a study of shared clonotypes between healthy human individuals. Measured with immunoSEQ multiplex PCR; TCRdb has only the in-frame clones, and not every one. The data contain about 360,000 clones, about 70% of them seen just once; the ten biggest clones take up about 10%. The sequencing sample was made of memory CD4+ T cells sorted from blood. Sample subset: CD45RA-negative fraction. The source is a man aged 25-40 years in good health.

The J gene is TRBJ2-1, the V gene TRBV7-8, with TRBD2 as a possible D gene (6 bases). CDR1 and CDR2 from the germline V gene are SGHVS and FQNEAQ. Deletions cut 1 base from V and 8 bases from J, with 18 bases between. The CDR3 totals 16 residues. This chain's CDR3 is CASSLGRGTQQDEQFF. As DNA, the CDR3 is TGTGCCAGCAGCTTAGGGCGCGGGACGCAACAAGATGAGCAGTTCTTC.

The rearrangement links TRBV18 to TRBJ2-2; 10 bases are a match to TRBD2. This CDR3 region has 15 residues. The J segment lost 5 bases and the V segment lost 3 bases, leaving 3 bases of the junction unmatched. CDR1 and CDR2 from the germline V gene are KGHSH and LQKENI. The CDR3 loop is CASSPGLADTGELFF. CDR3 coding DNA: TGTGCCAGCTCACCCGGACTAGCGGATACCGGGGAGCTGTTTTTT. Looking up the rest from reference TRBV18 and TRBJ2-2 gives the full variable domain: NAGVMQNPRHLVRRRGQEARLRCSPMKGHSHVYWYRQLPEEGLKFMVYLQKENIIDESGMPKERFSAEFPKEGPSILRIQQVVRGDSAAYFCASSPGLADTGELFFGEGSRLTVL.

This clone was detected a few times. The chain has TRBV11-2 and TRBJ2-1; 8 bases map to TRBD2. This CDR3 contains 15 residues. Losses at the gene ends were 5 bases for V and 0 bases for J; bases not matched to a gene: 3. CDR1 is SGHAT and CDR2 is FQNNGV in the germline V gene. In DNA, the CDR3 is TGTGCCAGCAGCACCACTAGCGGCTCCTACAATGAGCAGTTCTTC. This sequence encodes CASSTTSGSYNEQFF. The variable domain in full, with the rest retrieved from reference TRBV11-2 and TRBJ2-1, is EAGVAQSPRYKIIEKRQSVAFWCNPISGHATLYWYQQILGQGPKLLIQFQNNGVVDDSQLPKDRFSAERLKGVDSTLKIQPAKLEDSAVYLCASSTTSGSYNEQFFGPGTRLTVL.

The chain uses TRBV6-1 and TRBJ2-5; 7 bases match TRBD1. V lost 5 bases and J lost 5; bases outside the gene matches: 8. The germline gives CDR1 MNHNS, CDR2 SASEGT. The CDR3 runs to 14 residues. The CDR3 DNA reads TGTGCCAGCAGTTCAGGGGGAGCTGGGGAGACCCAGTACTTC. Protein sequence: CASSSGGAGETQYF.

CDR3: CASSVGVNYGYTF. Here the CDR3 DNA reads TGTGCCAGCAGCGTGGGTGTTAACTATGGCTACACCTTC. The chain carries TRBV9 and TRBJ1-2; the D is unclear. The CDR3 has 13 residues. Deletions cut 2 bases from V and 1 base from J, with 6 bases between. Germline CDR1 reads SGDLS; CDR2 reads YYNGEE.

The chain combines TRBV7-9 with TRBJ2-3; D uncertain. Germline loops: CDR1 SEHNR, CDR2 FQNEAQ (reference sequence). The CDR3 covers 14 residues. V lost 0 bases to trimming and J lost 1 base, with 5 bases between them. CDR3 coding DNA: TGTGCCAGCAGCTTAGCGGTGGGCACAGATACGCAGTATTTT. Its translation: CASSLAVGTDTQYF. Based on the CDR3 plus reference TRBV7-9 and TRBJ2-3, the full variable domain is DTGVSQNPRHKITKRGQNVTFRCDPISEHNRLYWYRQTLGQGPEFLTYFQNEAQLEKSRLLSDRFSAERPKGSFSTLEIQRTEQGDSAMYLCASSLAVGTDTQYFGPGTRLTVL.

This chain joins TRBV27 and TRBJ2-1, with D hard to call. Germline lookup yields CDR1 MNHEY and CDR2 SMNVEV (reference sequence). The V and J ends lost 7 bases and 6 bases respectively, with 19 bases between them. CDR3 length: 15 amino acids. CDR3 in amino acids: CASTPYLGETNEQFF. As DNA, the CDR3 is TGTGCCAGCACACCATACCTTGGGGAAACCAATGAGCAGTTCTTC.

This clone was counted once. The chain is built from TRBV5-4 and TRBJ2-5; D remains unclear. V lost 1 base and J lost 5, with 12 bases in between. There are 14 residues in the CDR3. The V gene's germline CDR1 is SGHNT and CDR2 YYREEE (reference sequence). The CDR3 sequence is CASSLTGRVETQYF. CDR3 DNA sequence: TGTGCCAGCAGCTTGACCGGAAGGGTGGAGACCCAGTACTTC.

The chain employs TRBV5-1 and TRBJ1-4; 9 bases agree with TRBD1. Germline V lookup: CDR1 SGHRS, CDR2 YFSETQ. The J segment lost 5 bases and the V segment lost 4 bases, leaving 6 bases of the junction unmatched. The CDR3 spans 15 residues. The CDR3 protein is CASSPTGGLNEKLFF. CDR3 DNA sequence: TGCGCCAGCAGCCCGACAGGGGGTCTAAATGAAAAACTGTTTTTT.

About this clone: The sample holds other DNA sequences that translate to the same CDR3. The CDR3 region has the DNA TGCAGTGCTAGAGGGGGGTACGAGCAGTACTTC. Translating it yields CSARGGYEQYF. The chain links TRBV20-1 to TRBJ2-7, with D possibly called TRBD1 or TRBD2 (5 bases each). CDR1 is DFQATT and CDR2 is SNEGSKA in the germline V gene (reference sequence). The CDR3 has 11 residues. The V end lost 1 base, the J end lost 4 bases, and 5 bases lay between the germline ends.

The J gene is TRBJ2-3, the V gene TRBV7-9; D remains ambiguous. V was clipped by 1 base and J by 5 bases, with 1 base between them. Per germline, CDR1 SEHNR and CDR2 FQNEAQ (reference sequence). The CDR3 sequence is 11 residues long. The DNA for the CDR3 is TGTGCCAGCAGCTTAGAAGATACGCAGTATTTT. The encoded protein is CASSLEDTQYF.

V is TRBV18 and J is TRBJ2-5; D is possibly TRBD2 (5 bases). This CDR3 comprises 17 residues. V was trimmed by 3 bases and J by 5 bases, leaving 22 bases between them. The V gene's germline CDR1 is KGHSH and CDR2 LQKENI. CDR3 residues: CASSPRVRDGFRETQYF. Here the CDR3 DNA reads TGTGCCAGCTCACCGAGGGTGAGGGATGGATTTAGGGAGACCCAGTACTTC.

The V gene is TRBV5-6, the J gene TRBJ2-6, with no clear D. Trimming pared 1 base from V and 4 bases from J, leaving 21 bases between. The CDR3 length is 19 residues. The germline CDR1 and CDR2 sequences are SGHDT and YYEEEE. The CDR3 DNA is TGTGCCAGCAGCTTGACCCAGGCCCCTCTTTTGCGAGGGGCCAACGTCCTGACTTTC. This encodes CASSLTQAPLLRGANVLTF.

For this clone: Other DNA sequences in the same sample also yield this CDR3. The DNA for the CDR3 is TGTGCCAGCAGCTCTAACACCGGGGAGCTGTTTTTT. It yields the protein CASSSNTGELFF. The rearrangement joins TRBV7-9 to TRBJ2-2; D unresolved. Germline V gives CDR1 SEHNR, CDR2 FQNEAQ (reference sequence). Trimming removed 4 bases at V and 2 bases at J, with 2 bases between. The CDR3 length is 12 residues.

This chain links TRBV6-1 with TRBJ2-5; TRBD1 agrees at 10 bases. J gave up 5 bases and V 3 bases, and 6 bases lay outside the gene matches. This CDR3 is built from 15 residues. In germline, CDR1 is MNHNS, CDR2 SASEGT. The CDR3 DNA reads as TGTGCCAGCAGTGATCCGGGACAGGGGAAGGAGACCCAGTACTTC. Amino acids: CASSDPGQGKETQYF.

This clone came up once. The gene calls are TRBV29-1 and TRBJ1-5; D is unclear. This CDR3 has 15 amino acids. V was shortened by 6 bases and J by 3 bases, with 18 bases between the two germline ends. The V gene's germline CDR1 is SQVTM and CDR2 ANQGSEA. The CDR3 region has the DNA TGCAGCGTCGCTGCGGGCAGGAGTCCCAATCAGCCCCAGCATTTT. Translating it yields CSVAAGRSPNQPQHF.

V is TRBV27 and J is TRBJ2-1, with TRBD2 matching over 9 bases. The CDR3 covers 13 residues. With 3 bases clipped from V and 12 bases from J, the junction kept 6 bases outside the gene matches. The V gene's germline CDR1 is MNHEY and CDR2 SMNVEV (reference sequence). Here the CDR3 reads CASSFVAGEVQFF. As DNA, the CDR3 is TGTGCCAGCAGTTTTGTAGCGGGAGAGGTGCAGTTCTTC.

This clone occurred a few times. V gene TRBV5-5 combines with J gene TRBJ1-2; no definite D call. The germline gives CDR1 SGHKS, CDR2 YYEKEE (reference sequence). V lost 4 bases, J lost 5 bases, and 12 bases lay in between. This CDR3 is 13 amino acids long. CDR3 sequence (DNA): TGTGCCAGCAGCCGTGGGTCGGGGTATGGCTACACCTTC. Translated, it gives CASSRGSGYGYTF.

The chain combines TRBV7-2 with TRBJ2-3; D is ambiguous. The germline V gene encodes CDR1 SGHTA and CDR2 FQGNSA. CDR3 length: 16 amino acids. V was cut by 5 bases and J by 0 bases, with 15 bases left in between. CDR3 bases: TGTGCCAGCAGCGAAGTCGGCAGCCCAAGCACAGATACGCAGTATTTT. It translates to CASSEVGSPSTDTQYF.

The sample holds one count of this clone. The chain is built from TRBV6-1 and TRBJ1-2, with 7 bases fitting TRBD1. Trimming took 8 bases from V and 0 from J; bases not matched to a gene: 3. Germline V gives CDR1 MNHNS, CDR2 SASEGT. The CDR3 is 13 amino acids. The CDR3 DNA reads TGTGCCAGCCTCGGGACAGCTAACTATGGCTACACCTTC. Its protein product is CASLGTANYGYTF.

This chain uses TRBV7-9 with TRBJ2-7; 12 nucleotides agree with TRBD1. Trimming cost V 5 bases and J 6 bases; bases outside gene matches: 8. CDR1 SEHNR and CDR2 FQNEAQ come from the germline V gene (reference sequence). This CDR3 has 15 residues. CDR3 sequence: CASSPSGTGGTEQYF. The CDR3 nucleotides read TGTGCCAGCAGCCCATCCGGGACAGGGGGCACCGAGCAGTACTTC.